Below are 2 T cell receptor beta chains sequenced from a single sample in a study of cytomegalovirus exposure and HLA in healthy donors. PCR primers comprised 60 Vbeta and 13 Jbeta primers. Only in-frame clones appear in the TCRdb table, and some are missing; sequencing was by immunoSEQ multiplex PCR. The sample includes 84,000 or so clones, approximately 88% of them seen just once. The material sequenced was PBMCs. The receptors come from a woman aged 50 to 65 in good health and CMV-seronegative.

The chain links TRBV18 to TRBJ1-1; D is ambiguous. Trimming took 3 bases from V and 0 from J, leaving 5 bases between them. Germline-derived CDR1 and CDR2 are KGHSH and LQKENI. This CDR3 comprises 13 residues. The CDR3 region is CASSPTMNTEAFF. In nucleotides, the CDR3 is TGTGCCAGCTCACCGACAATGAACACTGAAGCTTTCTTT.

The table lists this clone with a count of one. The chain links TRBV5-1 to TRBJ2-7, with 7 positions matching TRBD1. Per the germline V gene, CDR1 is SGHRS and CDR2 is YFSETQ. There are 14 residues in the CDR3. Trimming at V came to 0 bases and at J to 7 bases, leaving 7 bases not matched to a gene. CDR3 region: CASSLGTGMEEQYF. The CDR3 DNA sequence: TGCGCCAGCAGCTTGGGGACAGGTATGGAAGAGCAGTACTTC.